This TCR beta chain was recovered during a study of a mutant IDH1 vaccine in newly diagnosed glioma. Specified time point: week 5, during vaccination. Vaccine doses each comprised 300 ug of mutant IDH1 20-mer peptide, with topical imiquimod. Germline V CDR1 and CDR2: SGHNT, YYREEE (reference sequence). V lost 0 bases and J 4 bases, leaving 7 bases between the germline ends. CDR3 length: 14 residues. A remark on this clone: Its target is not known.

Clones were read by immunoSEQ multiplex PCR, and TCRdb kept only the in-frame ones, dropping some. The repertoire includes about 27,000 clones, about 76% of them detected once, and almost 9.5% sits in the top ten. Study-wide results and limits: Among patients, 90% to 95% showed immune responses induced by the vaccine.

The clonotype comes from a man aged 35 to 55 with glioma. The sequencing here drew on PBMCs, taken from a glioma patient whose treatment included an IDH1 peptide vaccine. The chain is built from TRBV5-4 and TRBJ1-4; D unclear. CDR3 sequence: CASSLGGFNEKLFF. DNA for the CDR3: TGTGCCAGCAGCTTGGGGGGATTTAATGAAAAACTGTTTTTT.